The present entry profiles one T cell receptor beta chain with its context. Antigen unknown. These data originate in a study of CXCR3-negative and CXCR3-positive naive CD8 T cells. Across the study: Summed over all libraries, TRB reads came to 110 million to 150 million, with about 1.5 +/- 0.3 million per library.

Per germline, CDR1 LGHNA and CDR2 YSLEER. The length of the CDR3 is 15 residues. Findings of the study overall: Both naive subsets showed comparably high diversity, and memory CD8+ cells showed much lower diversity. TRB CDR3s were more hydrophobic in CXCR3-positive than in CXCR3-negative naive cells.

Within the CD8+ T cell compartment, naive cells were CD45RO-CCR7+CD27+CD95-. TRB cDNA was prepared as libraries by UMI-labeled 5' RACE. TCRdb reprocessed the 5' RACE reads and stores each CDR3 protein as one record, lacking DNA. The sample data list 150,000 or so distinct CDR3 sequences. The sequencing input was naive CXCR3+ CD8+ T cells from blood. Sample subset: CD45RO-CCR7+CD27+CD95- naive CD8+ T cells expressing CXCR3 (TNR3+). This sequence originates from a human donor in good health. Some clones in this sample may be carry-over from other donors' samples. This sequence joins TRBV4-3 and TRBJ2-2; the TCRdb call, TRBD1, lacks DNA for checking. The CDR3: CASSQGTTGTGELFF.